This T cell receptor beta chain was observed in a study of blood T cell repertoires in COVID-19. Study summary: Researchers got acute and convalescent COVID-19 samples from the United States, Italy and Spain. PBMCs, B-cell-depleted T cells, or T cells provided the cDNA or gDNA that made up the material.

Original processing notes: Reference gene primer amplification gave nucleated cell count estimates. Only in-frame clones appear in the TCRdb table, and some are missing; sequencing was by immunoSEQ multiplex PCR. The DNA gave D and trimming, while V, J and clone size come from that table. Here the sample spans approximately 68,000 clones, about 88% being singletons. J gave up 0 bases and V 5 bases, and 3 bases lay outside the gene matches. This CDR3 has 15 amino acids. CDR1 SEHNR and CDR2 FQNEAQ come from the germline V gene (reference sequence). J is TRBJ1-4 and V is TRBV7-9, with TRBD1 matching 7 bases. This TCR derives from a man between 65 and 85 years old with active or convalescent COVID-19. The sample comprised peripheral blood. In nucleotides, the CDR3 is TGTGCCAGCAGCCAAGGGGGCTCAACTAATGAAAAACTGTTTTTT. It specifies CASSQGGSTNEKLFF.